One sample yielded the 20 T cell receptor beta chains listed below, sequenced in a study of T cell responses to AZD1222 COVID-19 vaccine. Using immunoSEQ multiplex PCR, the repertoire was profiled, and TCRdb retains in-frame clones only, with some absent. The repertoire has under 75,000 clones, around 85% of them found once; the top ten carry 20%. Sequencing was performed on peripheral blood, taken on day 0 of AZD1222 vaccination. The receptor source for this set is an adult in good health.

This clone was counted between two and nine times. The chain links TRBV9 to TRBJ1-2; 7 bases align to TRBD1. Trimming took 2 bases from V and 3 from J; bases not matched to a gene: 10. The CDR3 loop spans 16 amino acids. CDR1 and CDR2 (germline): SGDLS, YYNGEE. The CDR3 DNA reads as TGTGCCAGCAGCGTGGGACTTACAGGGGCCTACTATGGCTACACCTTC. Its protein product is CASSVGLTGAYYGYTF. The entire variable domain, with the rest obtained from reference TRBV9 and TRBJ1-2, is as follows: DSGVTQTPKHLITATGQRVTLRCSPRSGDLSVYWYQQSLDQGLQFLIQYYNGEERAKGNILERFSAQQFPDLHSELNLSSLELGDSALYFCASSVGLTGAYYGYTFGSGTRLTVV.

The chain combines TRBV27 with TRBJ2-6, with 10 bases matching TRBD1. V lost 8 bases to trimming and J lost 1 base; unmatched junction nucleotides: 8. The V gene's germline CDR1 is MNHEY and CDR2 SMNVEV (reference sequence). This CDR3 has 17 amino acids. The CDR3 reads CASGRGQGKSGANVLTF. The CDR3 nucleotides read TGTGCCAGCGGAAGGGGACAGGGGAAGTCTGGGGCCAACGTCCTGACTTTC.

The rearrangement uses TRBV2 and TRBJ2-1, with D unresolved. Germline-derived CDR1 and CDR2 are SNHLY and FYNNEI. V lost 6 bases, J lost 5 bases, and 11 bases lay in between. CDR3 size: 13 residues. The CDR3 sequence: CASRLDVHNEQFF. CDR3 bases: TGTGCCAGCAGACTGGACGTCCACAATGAGCAGTTCTTC.

The gene calls are TRBV12-3 or TRBV12-4 and TRBJ1-2; D is unclear. V was shortened by 6 bases and J by 8 bases, with 16 bases between the two germline ends. The CDR3 totals 13 residues. This chain's CDR3 is CASSPGSGWGYTF. The DNA for the CDR3 is TGTGCCAGCAGCCCAGGTTCCGGATGGGGCTACACCTTC.

The rearrangement uses TRBV10-3 and TRBJ2-3; TRBD1 aligns across 8 bases. The CDR3 covers 14 residues. Looked up from germline, CDR1 is ENHRY and CDR2 is SYGVKD. The V segment lost 4 bases and the J segment 3 bases; nucleotides outside the gene matches: 3. As DNA, the CDR3 is TGTGCCATCAGTGGCCAGGGGGCAACAGATACGCAGTATTTT. Translating gives CAISGQGATDTQYF.

The V and J genes are TRBV7-2 and TRBJ2-1; no definite D call. V gave up 6 bases and J gave up 4 bases, with 13 bases separating them. Germline values: CDR1 SGHTA, CDR2 FQGNSA. This CDR3 region has 14 residues. The CDR3 protein is CASSSGVRYNEQFF. CDR3 in DNA: TGTGCCAGCAGTAGTGGGGTAAGATACAATGAGCAGTTCTTC.

The CDR3 region is CASGAYNEQFF. The CDR3 bases are TGTGCCAGTGGGGCTTACAATGAGCAGTTCTTC. The chain employs TRBV19 and TRBJ2-1; D possibly corresponds to TRBD1 (5 bases). From germline, CDR1 is LNHDA and CDR2 SQIVND (reference sequence). The CDR3 extends over 11 amino acids. The V end lost 8 bases, the J end lost 4 bases, and 6 bases lay between the germline ends. The full variable domain, with the rest looked up from reference TRBV19 and TRBJ2-1, is DGGITQSPKYLFRKEGQNVTLSCEQNLNHDAMYWYRQDPGQGLRLIYYSQIVNDFQKGDIAEGYSVSREKKESFPLTVTSAQKNPTAFYLCASGAYNEQFFGPGTRLTVL.

The V call is TRBV4-2, the J call TRBJ2-1, with 7 bases that match TRBD2. Looked up from germline, CDR1 is LGHNA and CDR2 is YNFKEQ. The CDR3 sequence is 13 residues long. V lost 0 bases to trimming and J lost 9 bases; unmatched junction nucleotides: 2. The CDR3 protein is CASSQDWTSEQFF. DNA of the CDR3: TGTGCCAGCAGCCAAGATTGGACTAGTGAGCAGTTCTTC.

The J gene is TRBJ2-7, the V gene TRBV29-1; 8 bases align to TRBD1. Germline CDR1 is SQVTM and CDR2 is ANQGSEA. Trimming took 7 bases from V and 4 from J; bases not matched to a gene: 9. CDR3 length equals 13 residues. The CDR3 here is CSARQGIGYEQYF. The CDR3 region has the DNA TGCAGCGCAAGACAGGGGATTGGGTACGAGCAGTACTTC.

The V and J genes are TRBV6-1 and TRBJ1-4; 7 bases line up with TRBD1. CDR3 length: 16 residues. Looked up from germline, CDR1 is MNHNS and CDR2 is SASEGT. V shed 2 bases and J 4 bases; nucleotides not matched to a gene: 7. This chain's CDR3 is CASSESGRGRNEKLFF. For the CDR3, the DNA is TGTGCCAGCAGTGAATCGGGGAGGGGGCGTAATGAAAAACTGTTTTTT.

The chain carries TRBV5-1 and TRBJ1-5; D gene uncertain. The CDR3 runs 14 residues. Between the trimmed V and J ends, which lost 2 bases and 1 base, there was a span of 7 bases. In germline, CDR1 is SGHRS, CDR2 YFSETQ. CDR3 in DNA: TGCGCCAGCAGCTTTGATGGCAGCAATCAGCCCCAGCATTTT. This sequence encodes CASSFDGSNQPQHF.

This rearrangement joins TRBV14 to TRBJ2-1; D possibly matches TRBD1 or TRBD2 (5 bases each). In germline, CDR1 is SGHDN, CDR2 FVKESK. The CDR3 is 14 amino acids. V was clipped by 2 bases and J by 4 bases, with 9 bases between them. The CDR3 loop reads CASSQNGAYNEQFF. The CDR3 DNA follows: TGTGCCAGCAGCCAAAACGGGGCTTACAATGAGCAGTTCTTC.

CDR3 nucleotide sequence: TGTGCCAGCAGTTACTCAGAGACCCAGTACTTC. It codes for CASSYSETQYF. The chain joins TRBV6-2 or TRBV6-3 to TRBJ2-5; D remains unclear. This CDR3 region has 11 residues. In germline, CDR1 is MNHEY, CDR2 SVGEGT. Deletions cut 0 bases from V and 4 bases from J, with 0 bases between.

The rearrangement joins TRBV30 to TRBJ1-5; D uncertain. From germline, CDR1 is GTSNPN and CDR2 SVGIG (reference sequence). CDR3 length equals 11 residues. V lost 3 bases to trimming and J lost 6 bases, with 6 bases between them. The CDR3 sequence is CAWSTGQPQHF. The CDR3 nucleotides read TGTGCCTGGAGCACTGGTCAGCCCCAGCATTTT.

In the case of this clone: At the DNA level, this CDR3 is encoded by other sequences in the same sample as well. This sequence joins TRBV7-2 and TRBJ2-7; the D gene could be TRBD1 or TRBD2 (5 bases each). Per germline, CDR1 SGHTA and CDR2 FQGNSA. This CDR3 region has 13 residues. V shed 4 bases and J shed 3 bases, with 10 bases lying between them. In DNA form, the CDR3 reads TGTGCCAGCAGCTCGCTTGGGGGCTACGAGCAGTACTTC. This gives the protein CASSSLGGYEQYF.

V gene TRBV27 combines with J gene TRBJ1-1; 7 bases align to TRBD1. This CDR3 spans 13 amino acids. Germline V CDR1 and CDR2: MNHEY, SMNVEV (reference sequence). V gave up 6 bases and J gave up 4 bases; unmatched junction bases: 5. CDR3: CASRDRARTEAFF. The CDR3 DNA reads as TGTGCCAGCAGAGACAGGGCCCGCACTGAAGCTTTCTTT.

The chain recombines TRBV4-1 with TRBJ1-2, with D possibly being TRBD1 (6 bases). V gave up 5 bases and J gave up 1 base, with 14 bases separating them. Germline lookup yields CDR1 MGHRA and CDR2 YSYEKL. The CDR3 is made up of 15 amino acids. The CDR3 loop is CASSWMDRSNYGYTF. The CDR3 coding sequence is TGCGCCAGCAGCTGGATGGACAGAAGTAACTATGGCTACACCTTC.

The chain uses TRBV12-5 and TRBJ1-1; D may be TRBD1 (5 bases). V shed 0 bases and J shed 7 bases, with 6 bases lying between them. CDR3 size: 12 residues. Per germline, CDR1 LGHNT and CDR2 FRNRAP. CDR3 region: CASGLVRDEAFF. The CDR3 nucleotides read TGTGCTAGTGGTTTGGTCAGGGATGAAGCTTTCTTT. The full variable domain, rest sourced from reference TRBV12-5 and TRBJ1-1, is DARVTQTPRHKVTEMGQEVTMRCQPILGHNTVFWYRQTMMQGLELLAYFRNRAPLDDSGMPKDRFSAEMPDATLATLKIQPSEPRDSAVYFCASGLVRDEAFFGQGTRLTVV.

This chain joins TRBV5-4 and TRBJ2-7; 9 bases agree with TRBD2. The CDR3 has 15 amino acids. Trimming took 3 bases from V and 0 from J; bases not matched to a gene: 4. Per germline, CDR1 SGHNT and CDR2 YYREEE (reference sequence). The CDR3 DNA reads TGTGCCAGCAGCTCGACTAGCGGACCCTCCTACGAGCAGTACTTC. Translation gives CASSSTSGPSYEQYF.

The table lists this clone with a few counts. The chain combines TRBV5-5 with TRBJ1-2; 9 nucleotides match TRBD1. Germline lookup yields CDR1 SGHKS and CDR2 YYEKEE (reference sequence). J gave up 3 bases and V 0 bases, and 3 bases lay outside the gene matches. The CDR3 is 15 residues long. The CDR3 sequence: CASSLEGQGDYGYTF. The CDR3 DNA follows: TGTGCCAGCAGCTTGGAGGGACAGGGTGACTATGGCTACACCTTC.